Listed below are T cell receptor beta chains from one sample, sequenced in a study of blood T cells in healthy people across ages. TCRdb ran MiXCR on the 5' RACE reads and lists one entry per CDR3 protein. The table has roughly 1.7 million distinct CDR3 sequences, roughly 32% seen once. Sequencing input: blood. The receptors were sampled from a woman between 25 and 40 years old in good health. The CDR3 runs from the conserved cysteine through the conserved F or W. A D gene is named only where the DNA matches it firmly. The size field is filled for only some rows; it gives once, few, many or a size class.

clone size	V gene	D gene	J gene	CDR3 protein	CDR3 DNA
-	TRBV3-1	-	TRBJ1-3	CASSHQQGPGNTIYF	TGTGCCAGCAGCCATCAACAGGGCCCTGGAAACACCATATATTTT
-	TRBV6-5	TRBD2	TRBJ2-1	CASSYSLRGGTNEQFF	TGTGCCAGCAGTTACTCTTTGCGGGGGGGTACGAATGAGCAGTTCTTC
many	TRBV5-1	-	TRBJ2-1	CASSSAGNEQFF	TGCGCCAGCAGCTCGGCCGGGAATGAGCAGTTCTTC
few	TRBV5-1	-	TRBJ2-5	CASSLGYADQETQYF	TGCGCCAGCAGCTTGGGGTATGCAGACCAAGAGACCCAGTACTTC
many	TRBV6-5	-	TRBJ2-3	CAIGPDTQYF	TGTGCCATTGGTCCAGATACGCAGTATTTT
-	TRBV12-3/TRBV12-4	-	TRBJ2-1	CASSFGFRSEQFF	TGTGCCAGCAGTTTTGGCTTCCGGAGTGAGCAGTTCTTC
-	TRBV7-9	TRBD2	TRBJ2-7	CASSLTRGTVEQYF	TGTGCCAGCAGCTTAACGCGGGGGACCGTAGAGCAGTACTTC
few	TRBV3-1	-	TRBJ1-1	CASSLHPREAFF	TGTGCCAGCAGCCTCCATCCACGGGAAGCTTTCTTT
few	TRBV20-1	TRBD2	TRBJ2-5	CSAAGGGKTQYF	TGCAGTGCCGCGGGGGGTGGAAAGACCCAGTACTTC
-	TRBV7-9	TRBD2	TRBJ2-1	CASSLVLAGDFEQFF	TGTGCCAGCAGCTTAGTACTAGCGGGAGATTTTGAGCAGTTCTTC
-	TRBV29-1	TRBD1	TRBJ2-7	CSVLPGQGNEQYF	TGCAGCGTTCTACCGGGACAGGGGAACGAGCAGTACTTC
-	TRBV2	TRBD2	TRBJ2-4	CASNSLGGGEQYF	TGTGCCAGCAATTCCTTGGGGGGGGGAGAGCAGTACTTC
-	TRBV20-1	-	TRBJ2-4	CSAHGGTKNIQYF	TGCAGTGCTCATGGAGGAACCAAAAACATTCAGTACTTC
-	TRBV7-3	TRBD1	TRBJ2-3	CASSLYPGQGGDTQYF	TGTGCCAGCAGCTTATACCCGGGACAGGGAGGAGATACGCAGTATTTT
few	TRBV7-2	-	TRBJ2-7	CTSSNDSPFEQYF	TGTACCAGCAGCAATGATTCCCCCTTCGAGCAGTACTTC
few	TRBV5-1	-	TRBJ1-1	CASSQAGGFEAFF	TGCGCCAGCTCCCAGGCGGGGGGCTTTGAAGCTTTCTTT
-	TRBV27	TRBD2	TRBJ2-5	CASRPFGSGGEETQYF	TGTGCCAGCAGACCCTTCGGGAGCGGGGGGGAAGAGACCCAGTACTTC
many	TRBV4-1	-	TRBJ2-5	CASSQERGQQETQYF	TGCGCCAGCAGCCAAGAACGGGGCCAACAAGAGACCCAGTACTTC